This T cell receptor (beta chain) was recovered during a study of memory CD4+ T cells and cytomegalovirus serostatus (dated 2019 in TCRdb). With respect to the entire study: The roughly 33 healthy Belgian adults in the cohort included 9 who were CMV seropositive and approximately 24 who were CMV seronegative. CD4+ memory TCRbeta repertoires of a Belgian cohort with known cytomegalovirus serostatus were sequenced in order to replicate a published TCR-based CMV serostatus classifier.

Genomic DNA was extracted from sorted cells with the Quick-DNA Microprep Kit. Amplification of TCRbeta DNA was done with the immunoSEQ hsTCRbeta kit, following the protocol from the manufacturer. An Illumina MiSeq instrument was used to sequence the TCRbeta libraries. In the authors' own workflow: Once out-of-frame sequences had been removed, some 2 million distinct TCRbeta sequences were left, which works out to an average of approximately 61,000 per individual. Each individual was scored according to the count of 150 to 200 previously reported CMV-associated TCRbeta sequences and the total productive distinct TCRbeta count. A beta-binomial model was reimplemented in Python, and scikit-learn random forests with default parameters were trained on data from the US cohort. Classifier performance on the Belgian cohort was reported as the median AUC with percentile confidence intervals calculated over 10,000 bootstrap iterations. TCRdb re-hosts the immuneACCESS table, in-frame sequences only. Its copies lack some clones; in the studies checked, an unresolved V gene accounts for under half of them, and the cause for the rest is not known. V and J calls and clone size are those listed in that table; D and trimming were worked out from the DNA. Across this sample there are 45,000 to 70,000 clones, with approximately 82% seen only once. The ten top clones hold roughly 0.5% of the sample.

Study-wide findings and limitations: Only CD4+CD45RO+ memory cells were sequenced, unlike the original study, which covered naive and memory CD4+ and CD8+ populations. CMV serostatus prediction reached a median bootstrapped AUC of about 0.94 with the original framework and 0.85 to 0.91 with a US-trained random forest. The results were read as suggesting that the CMV-associated TCR signature is, for the most part, present in the CD4+ memory repertoire. A median bootstrapped AUC of almost 0.96 with a 95% CI of 0.76-1.00 was achieved on the Belgian cohort by the original-framework classifier. Of about 180 previously reported CMV-associated TCRbeta sequences, about 68 appeared in the CD4+ memory repertoires, each in one to five individuals.

Single viable CD3+CD4+CD8-CD45RO+ cells were sorted as memory CD4+ T cells on a FACSAria II. CMV serostatus was assessed using a Roche Elecsys assay, by which serum IgG against CMV pp150, pp28, p38 and p52 was detected. After the samples were thawed, total CD4+ T cells were enriched through positive selection using CD4 magnetic microbeads. The samples came from a different study that was designed specifically to examine the CD4+ T cell memory repertoire. Peripheral blood mononuclear cells were isolated and cryopreserved according to standard operating procedures, and serum was stored at -80 degrees C. The staining relied on CD3-PerCP (BW264/56), CD4-APC (RPA-T4), CD45RO-PE (UCHT1) and CD8-Pacific Orange (3B5) antibodies, and Sytox blue was used to exclude non-viable cells. There are 15 amino acids in the CDR3, from cysteine to phenylalanine inclusive. The kept DNA is CDR3 alone, 45 bases in frame from the first base. Deletion took 3 bases off V and 6 bases off J, with a span of 14 bases between the germline ends. According to the germline V gene, CDR1 reads MGHRA and CDR2 reads YSYEKL.

Regarding this clone: This receptor's antigen is unknown. No qualities accompany the bases; no much larger clone lies one base away.

The chain is assembled from TRBV4-1 and TRBJ2-2, with TRBD2 perhaps the D gene, on 6 matching bases. The specimen sequenced was memory CD4+ T cells from blood. This clonotype was obtained from an adult in good health and CMV-seronegative. Some clones in this sample may be carry-over from other donors' samples. The nucleotide sequence reads TGCGCCAGCAGCCAGGAACTAGCCCGACCCGGGGAGCTGTTTTTT. This gives the protein CASSQELARPGELFF.